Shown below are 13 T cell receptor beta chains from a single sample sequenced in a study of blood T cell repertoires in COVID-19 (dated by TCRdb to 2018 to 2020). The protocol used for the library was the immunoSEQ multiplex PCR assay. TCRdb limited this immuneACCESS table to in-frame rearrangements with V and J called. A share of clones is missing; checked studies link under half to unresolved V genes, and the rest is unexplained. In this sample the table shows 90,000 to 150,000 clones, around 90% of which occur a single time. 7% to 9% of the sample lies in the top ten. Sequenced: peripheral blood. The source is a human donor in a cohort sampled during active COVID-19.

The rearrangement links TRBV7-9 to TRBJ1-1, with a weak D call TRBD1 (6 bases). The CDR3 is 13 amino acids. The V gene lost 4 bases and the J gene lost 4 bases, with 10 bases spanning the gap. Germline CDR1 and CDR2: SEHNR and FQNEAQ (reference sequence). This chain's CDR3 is CASSSRGGTEAFF. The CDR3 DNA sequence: TGTGCCAGCAGCTCCAGGGGTGGCACTGAAGCTTTCTTT.

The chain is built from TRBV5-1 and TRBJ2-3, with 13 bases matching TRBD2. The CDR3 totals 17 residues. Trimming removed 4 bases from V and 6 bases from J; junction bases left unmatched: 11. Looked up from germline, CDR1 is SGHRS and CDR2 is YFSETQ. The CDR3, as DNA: TGCGCCAGCAGCCCGGGACTAGCGGGAATATTGAGCGATACGCAGTATTTT. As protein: CASSPGLAGILSDTQYF. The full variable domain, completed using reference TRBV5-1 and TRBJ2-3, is KAGVTQTPRYLIKTRGQQVTLSCSPISGHRSVSWYQQTPGQGLQFLFEYFSETQRNKGNFPGRFSGRQFSNSRSEMNVSTLELGDSALYLCASSPGLAGILSDTQYFGPGTRLTVL.

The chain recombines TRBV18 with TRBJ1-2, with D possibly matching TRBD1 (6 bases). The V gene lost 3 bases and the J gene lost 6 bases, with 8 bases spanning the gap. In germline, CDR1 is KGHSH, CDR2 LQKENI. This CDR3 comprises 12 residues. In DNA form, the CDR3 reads TGTGCCAGCTCACCGGCAGGGGATGGCTACACCTTC. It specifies CASSPAGDGYTF.

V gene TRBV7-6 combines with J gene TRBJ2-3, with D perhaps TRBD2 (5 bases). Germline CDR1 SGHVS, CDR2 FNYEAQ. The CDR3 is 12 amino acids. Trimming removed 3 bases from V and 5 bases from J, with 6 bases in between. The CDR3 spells CASSFEGDTQYF. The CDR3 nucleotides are TGTGCCAGCAGCTTCGAGGGAGATACGCAGTATTTT.

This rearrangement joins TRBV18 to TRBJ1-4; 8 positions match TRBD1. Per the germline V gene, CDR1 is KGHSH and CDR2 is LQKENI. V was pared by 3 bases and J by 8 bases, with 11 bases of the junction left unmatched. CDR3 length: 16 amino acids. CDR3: CASSPNTRTGREKLFF. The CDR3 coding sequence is TGTGCCAGCTCACCCAACACCCGGACAGGGCGGGAAAAACTGTTTTTT.

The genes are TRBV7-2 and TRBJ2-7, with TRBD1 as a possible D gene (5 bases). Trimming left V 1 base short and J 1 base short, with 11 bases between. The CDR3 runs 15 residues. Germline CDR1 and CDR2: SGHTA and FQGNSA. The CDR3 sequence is CASSLDTGLSYEQYF. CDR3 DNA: TGTGCCAGCAGCTTAGATACAGGCCTTTCCTACGAGCAGTACTTC.

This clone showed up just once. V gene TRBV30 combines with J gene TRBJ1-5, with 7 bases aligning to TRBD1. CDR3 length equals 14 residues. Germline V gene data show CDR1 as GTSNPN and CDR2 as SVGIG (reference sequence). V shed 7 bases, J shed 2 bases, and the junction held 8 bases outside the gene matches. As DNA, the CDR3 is TGTGCCTATGCACAGGGGTTGGGCAATCAGCCCCAGCATTTT. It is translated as CAYAQGLGNQPQHF.

The chain's CDR3 is CASSSETSGRAVEQYF. The CDR3 nucleotides are TGTGCCAGCAGCTCAGAGACTAGCGGGAGGGCCGTCGAGCAGTACTTC. The rearrangement uses TRBV5-4 and TRBJ2-7; 14 bases are shared with TRBD2. The CDR3 runs to 16 residues. Germline assignment: CDR1 SGHNT and CDR2 YYREEE (reference sequence). Trimming removed 3 bases from V and 6 bases from J; junction bases left unmatched: 8.

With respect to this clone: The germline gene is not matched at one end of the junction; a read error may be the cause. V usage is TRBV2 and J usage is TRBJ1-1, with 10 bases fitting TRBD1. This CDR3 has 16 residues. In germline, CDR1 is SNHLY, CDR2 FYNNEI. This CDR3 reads CASRERQGAWNTEAFF. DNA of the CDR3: TGTGCCAGCCGTGAAAGACAGGGGGCGTGGAACACTGAAGCTTTCTTT.

The CDR3 reads CASSLGVHEQYF. In DNA form, the CDR3 reads TGTGCCAGCAGCTTAGGAGTACACGAGCAGTACTTC. This sequence joins TRBV7-9 and TRBJ2-7; D not resolved. The ends were cut back, 1 base at V and 5 bases at J, with 6 bases in the middle. CDR1 and CDR2 (germline): SEHNR, FQNEAQ (reference sequence). The CDR3 is 12 residues long.

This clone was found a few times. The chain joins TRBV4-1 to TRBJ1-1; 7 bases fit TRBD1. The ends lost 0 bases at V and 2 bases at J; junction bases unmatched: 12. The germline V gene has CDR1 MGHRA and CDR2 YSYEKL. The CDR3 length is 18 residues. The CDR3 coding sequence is TGCGCCAGCAGCCAAGATCGGCCCTTGGGACAGCTTAACACTGAAGCTTTCTTT. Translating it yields CASSQDRPLGQLNTEAFF.

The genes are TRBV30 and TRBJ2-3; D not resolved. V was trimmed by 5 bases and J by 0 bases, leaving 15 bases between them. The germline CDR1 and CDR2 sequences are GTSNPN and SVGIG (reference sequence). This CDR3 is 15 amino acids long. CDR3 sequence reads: CAWGRLLSSTDTQYF. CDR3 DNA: TGTGCCTGGGGGCGACTTTTATCTAGCACAGATACGCAGTATTTT.

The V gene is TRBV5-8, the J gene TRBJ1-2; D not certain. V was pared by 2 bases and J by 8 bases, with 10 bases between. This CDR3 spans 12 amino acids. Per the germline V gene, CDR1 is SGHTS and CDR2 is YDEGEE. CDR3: CASSFLPVGYTF. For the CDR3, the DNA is TGTGCCAGCAGCTTTCTACCCGTCGGCTACACCTTC. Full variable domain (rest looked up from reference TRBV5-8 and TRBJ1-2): EAGVTQSPTHLIKTRGQQATLRCSPISGHTSVYWYQQALGLGLQFLLWYDEGEERNRGNFPPRFSGRQFPNYSSELNVNALELEDSALYLCASSFLPVGYTFGSGTRLTVV.